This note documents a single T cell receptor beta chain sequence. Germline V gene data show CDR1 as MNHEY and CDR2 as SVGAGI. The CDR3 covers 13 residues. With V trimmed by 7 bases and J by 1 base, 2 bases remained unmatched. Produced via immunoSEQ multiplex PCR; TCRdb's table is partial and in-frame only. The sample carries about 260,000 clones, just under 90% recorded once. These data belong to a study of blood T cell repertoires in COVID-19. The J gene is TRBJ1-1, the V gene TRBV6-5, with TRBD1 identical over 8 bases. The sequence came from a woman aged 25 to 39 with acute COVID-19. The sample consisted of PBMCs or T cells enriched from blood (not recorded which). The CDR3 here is CASKDRANTEAFF. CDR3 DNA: TGTGCCAGCAAGGACAGGGCGAACACTGAAGCTTTCTTT.